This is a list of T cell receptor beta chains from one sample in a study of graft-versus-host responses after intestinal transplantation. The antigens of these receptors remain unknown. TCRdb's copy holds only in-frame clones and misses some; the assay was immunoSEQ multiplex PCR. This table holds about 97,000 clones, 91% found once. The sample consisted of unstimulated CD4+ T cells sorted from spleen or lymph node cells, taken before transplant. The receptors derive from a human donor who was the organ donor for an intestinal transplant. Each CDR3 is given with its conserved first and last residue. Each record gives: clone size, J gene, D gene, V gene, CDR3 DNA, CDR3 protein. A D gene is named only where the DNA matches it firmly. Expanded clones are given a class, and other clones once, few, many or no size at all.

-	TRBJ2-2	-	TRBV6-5	TGTGCCAGCAGGGCGGGTAATGCGAACACCGGGGAGCTGTTTTTT	CASRAGNANTGELFF
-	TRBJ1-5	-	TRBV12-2	TGTGCAAGTCGCTTAATCGGGGGTGATCAGCCCCAGCATTTT	CASRLIGGDQPQHF
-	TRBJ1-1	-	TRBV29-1	TGTAGCGTTTTTAACTCGAACACTGAAGCTTTCTTT	CSVFNSNTEAFF
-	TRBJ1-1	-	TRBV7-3	TGTGCCAGCAGCCGAACAGGGACCACCCTGAACACTGAAGCTTTCTTT	CASSRTGTTLNTEAFF
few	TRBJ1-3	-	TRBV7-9	TGTGCCAGCAGCTTCAGGGGCTCATCTGGAAACACCATATATTTT	CASSFRGSSGNTIYF
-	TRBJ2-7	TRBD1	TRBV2	TGTGCCAGCAGGGGGACAGGGTCGACAAGGTACGAGCAGTACTTC	CASRGTGSTRYEQYF
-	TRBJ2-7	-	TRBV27	TGTGCCAGCAGTTTACGCCGGTCTTGGGCCTCAAGAGACGAGCAGTACTTC	CASSLRRSWASRDEQYF
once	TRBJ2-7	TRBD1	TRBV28	TGTGCCAGCAGTCGCACGGACAGGGGGCTCTACGAGCAGTACTTC	CASSRTDRGLYEQYF
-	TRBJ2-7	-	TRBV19	TGTGCCAGTAGTATACGATCAGGGGGACTCCCGTTCTACGAGCAGTACTTC	CASSIRSGGLPFYEQYF
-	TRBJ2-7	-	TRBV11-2	TGTGCCAGCAGCTTAGTCGTGTACGAGCAGTACTTC	CASSLVVYEQYF
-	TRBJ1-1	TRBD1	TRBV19	TGTGCCAGTAGGCCCGGACAGGGGATGAACACTGAAGCTTTCTTT	CASRPGQGMNTEAFF
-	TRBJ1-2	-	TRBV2	TGTGCCAGCAGTGAAGCCATGGACAACCCTAACTATGGCTACACCTTC	CASSEAMDNPNYGYTF
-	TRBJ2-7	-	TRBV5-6	TGTGCCAGCAGCTTGCTATTCCACTACGAGCAGTACTTC	CASSLLFHYEQYF
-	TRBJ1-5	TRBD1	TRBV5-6	TGTGCCAGCAGCTTGGGGGCCCGGGACAGAAGCAATCAGCCCCAGCATTTT	CASSLGARDRSNQPQHF
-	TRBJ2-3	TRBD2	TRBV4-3	TGCGCCAGCAGCCGAGGGACTACCACTACGCAGTATTTT	CASSRGTTTTQYF
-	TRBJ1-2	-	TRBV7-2	TGTGCCAGCAGCTCAAGCAGCGGCCCGTCCTATGGCTACACCTTC	CASSSSSGPSYGYTF
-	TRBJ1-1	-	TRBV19	TGTGCCAGTAGAAGCCGGGGTCAGGCTGAAGCTTTCTTT	CASRSRGQAEAFF
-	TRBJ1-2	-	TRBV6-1	TGTGCCAGCCGTACCGGTGCTACCTATGGCTACACCTTC	CASRTGATYGYTF
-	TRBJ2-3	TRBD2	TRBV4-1	TGCGCCAGCAGCCAAGATGGGACTAGCGGCCCCACAGATACGCAGTATTTT	CASSQDGTSGPTDTQYF
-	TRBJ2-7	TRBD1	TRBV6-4	TGTGCCAGCAGTGCCGTAGACAGGGGGCAGGACGAGCAGTACTTC	CASSAVDRGQDEQYF
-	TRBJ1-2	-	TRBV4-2	TGTGCCAGCAGCCAAGATCAGTCCTCTGGCTACACCTTC	CASSQDQSSGYTF
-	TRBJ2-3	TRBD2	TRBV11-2	TGTGCCAGCAGCCTACTTCCGGGACTAGCAGCAGATACGCAGTATTTT	CASSLLPGLAADTQYF
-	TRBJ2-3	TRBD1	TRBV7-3	TGTGCCAGCAGCTGGAGAGGGGGCCCCACAGATACGCAGTATTTT	CASSWRGGPTDTQYF
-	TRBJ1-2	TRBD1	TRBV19	TGTGCCAGTAGTCACACAGGGGTAAGGGGCTACACCTTC	CASSHTGVRGYTF
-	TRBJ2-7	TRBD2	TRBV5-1	TGCGCCAGCAGCTTGACTAGCGCCTACGAGCAGTACTTC	CASSLTSAYEQYF
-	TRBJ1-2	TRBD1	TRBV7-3	TGTGCCAGCAGCTTAATCGGGACAGTAGACTATGGCTACACCTTC	CASSLIGTVDYGYTF
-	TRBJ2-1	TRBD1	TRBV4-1	TGCGCCAGCAGCCAAGATGGGAGGACAGGGGGTTACAATGAGCAGTTCTTC	CASSQDGRTGGYNEQFF
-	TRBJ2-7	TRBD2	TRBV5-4	TGTGCCAGCAGCGCCGGGGGGACCTCCGCCTACGAGCAGTACTTC	CASSAGGTSAYEQYF
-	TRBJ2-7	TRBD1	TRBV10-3	TGTGCCATCAAAAGTGACCCGGGACAGGGGGCCTACGAGCAGTACTTC	CAIKSDPGQGAYEQYF
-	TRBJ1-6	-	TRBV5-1	TGCGCCAGCAACGCGGGGACCTCCTATAATTCACCCCTCCACTTT	CASNAGTSYNSPLHF
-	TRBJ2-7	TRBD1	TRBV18	TGTGCCAGCTCACTCCGACAGGGCTCGGGCGAGCAGTACTTC	CASSLRQGSGEQYF
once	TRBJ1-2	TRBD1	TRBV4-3	TGCGCCAGCAGCCAAGCGACAGGGCTTATCTATGGCTACACCTTC	CASSQATGLIYGYTF
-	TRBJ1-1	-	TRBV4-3	TGCGCCAGCAGCCCGGGGTTCGGGGGTGAAGCTTTCTTT	CASSPGFGGEAFF
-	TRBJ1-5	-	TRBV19	TGTGCCAGTAGTATCTCGGGGATTCAGCCCCAGCATTTT	CASSISGIQPQHF
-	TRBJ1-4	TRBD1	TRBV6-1	TGTGCCAGCAGTGAAGAGAGGACAGGGGGGAGTATAAGTGAAAAACTGTTTTTT	CASSEERTGGSISEKLFF
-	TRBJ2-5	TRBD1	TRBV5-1	TGCGCCAGCAGCCGGCCGACAGGGCGGCAAGAGACCCAGTACTTC	CASSRPTGRQETQYF
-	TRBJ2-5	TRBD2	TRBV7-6	TGTGCCAGCAGCTCCGCTAGCGGGGGGCTCACGGGAACCCAGTACTTC	CASSSASGGLTGTQYF
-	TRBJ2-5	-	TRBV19	TGTGCCAGTAGTCCCTGGGTGGGAGAAGAGACCCAGTACTTC	CASSPWVGEETQYF
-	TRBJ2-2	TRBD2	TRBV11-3	TGTGCCAGCAGCTCAAACGTGCGGGGGGGCGGCACCGGGGAGCTGTTTTTT	CASSSNVRGGGTGELFF
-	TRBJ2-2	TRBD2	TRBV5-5	TGTGCCAGCAGCAAACTGACTAGCGGGGTCGGGGAGCTGTTTTTT	CASSKLTSGVGELFF
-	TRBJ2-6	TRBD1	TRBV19	TGTGCCAGTAACGACAGGGGGCCTGGGGCCAACGTCCTGACTTTC	CASNDRGPGANVLTF
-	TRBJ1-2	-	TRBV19	TGTGCCACCACCCCCGCGGGGAACCAGAATGGCTACACCTTC	CATTPAGNQNGYTF
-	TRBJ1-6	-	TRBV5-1	TGCGCCAGCAGCTTGGATACAGCCTATAATTCACCCCTCCACTTT	CASSLDTAYNSPLHF
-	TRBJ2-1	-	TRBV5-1	TGCGCCAGCAGCTTGCCAGGGAATGAGCAGTTCTTC	CASSLPGNEQFF
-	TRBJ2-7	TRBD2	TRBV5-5	TGTGCCAGCAGTAGGGCCGGGAGGGCCACCTACGAGCAGTACTTC	CASSRAGRATYEQYF
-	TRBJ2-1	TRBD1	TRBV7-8	TGTGCCACCGTTTTTTCTGAGGGGGCGTACAATGAGCAGTTCTTC	CATVFSEGAYNEQFF
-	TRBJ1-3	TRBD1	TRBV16	TGTGCCAGCAGCCACGGGACAGGGACGGCTGGAAACACCATATATTTT	CASSHGTGTAGNTIYF
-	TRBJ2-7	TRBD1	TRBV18	TGTGCCAGCTCGCAAGGGGGCCTGTCCTACGAGCAGTACTTC	CASSQGGLSYEQYF
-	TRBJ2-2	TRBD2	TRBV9	TGTGCCAGCAGCGTAGCCGGAGCTAGCGGGGGGGCGGGCACCGGGGAGCTGTTTTTT	CASSVAGASGGAGTGELFF
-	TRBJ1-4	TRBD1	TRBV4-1	TGCGCCAGCAGCCTCCGGGACAGTAATGAAAAACTGTTTTTT	CASSLRDSNEKLFF
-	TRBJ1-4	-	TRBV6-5	TGTGCCAGCAGACCCACATTTTCAAGAGAAAAACTGTTTTTT	CASRPTFSREKLFF
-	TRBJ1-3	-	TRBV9	TGTGCCAGCAGCTTGGCGGGGAGCGGAAACACCATATATTTT	CASSLAGSGNTIYF